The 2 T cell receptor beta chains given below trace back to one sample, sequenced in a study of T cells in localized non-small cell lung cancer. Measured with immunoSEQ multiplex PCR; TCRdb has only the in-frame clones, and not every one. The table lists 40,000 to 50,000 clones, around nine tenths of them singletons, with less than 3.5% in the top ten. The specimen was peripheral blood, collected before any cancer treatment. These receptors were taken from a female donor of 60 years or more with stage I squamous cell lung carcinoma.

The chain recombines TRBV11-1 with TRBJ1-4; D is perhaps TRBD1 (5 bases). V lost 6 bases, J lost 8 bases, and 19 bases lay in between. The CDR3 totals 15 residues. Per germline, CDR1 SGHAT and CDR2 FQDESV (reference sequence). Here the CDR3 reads CASRRSGRDREKLFF. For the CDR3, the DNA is TGTGCCAGCAGGAGGTCGGGCAGGGATCGAGAAAAACTGTTTTTT.

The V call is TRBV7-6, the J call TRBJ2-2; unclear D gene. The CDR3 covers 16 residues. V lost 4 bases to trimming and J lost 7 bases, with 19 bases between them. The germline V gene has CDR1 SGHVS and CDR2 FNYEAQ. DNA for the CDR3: TGTGCCAGCAGCTCCAGCCCGGCCCGAGTGGTCGGGGAGCTGTTTTTT. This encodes CASSSSPARVVGELFF.